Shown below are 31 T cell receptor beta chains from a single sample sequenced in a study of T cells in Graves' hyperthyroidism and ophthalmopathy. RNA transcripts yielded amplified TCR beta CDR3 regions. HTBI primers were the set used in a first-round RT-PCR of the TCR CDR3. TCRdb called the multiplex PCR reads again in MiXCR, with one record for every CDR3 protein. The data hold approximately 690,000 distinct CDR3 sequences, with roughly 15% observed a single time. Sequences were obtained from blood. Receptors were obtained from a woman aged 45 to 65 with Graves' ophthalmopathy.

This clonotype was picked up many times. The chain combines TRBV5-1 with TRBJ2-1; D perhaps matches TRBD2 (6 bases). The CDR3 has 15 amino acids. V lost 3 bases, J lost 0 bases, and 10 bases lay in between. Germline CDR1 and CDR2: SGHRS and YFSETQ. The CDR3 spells CASSSAGLSYNEQFF. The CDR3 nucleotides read TGCGCCAGCAGCTCGGCGGGACTCTCCTACAATGAGCAGTTCTTC.

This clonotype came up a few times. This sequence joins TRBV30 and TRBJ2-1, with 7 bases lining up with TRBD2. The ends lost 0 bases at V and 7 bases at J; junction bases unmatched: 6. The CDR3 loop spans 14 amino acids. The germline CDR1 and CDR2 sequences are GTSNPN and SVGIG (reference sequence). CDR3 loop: CAWSVFLAENEQFF. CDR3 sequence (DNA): TGTGCCTGGAGTGTCTTCCTAGCGGAAAATGAGCAGTTCTTC.

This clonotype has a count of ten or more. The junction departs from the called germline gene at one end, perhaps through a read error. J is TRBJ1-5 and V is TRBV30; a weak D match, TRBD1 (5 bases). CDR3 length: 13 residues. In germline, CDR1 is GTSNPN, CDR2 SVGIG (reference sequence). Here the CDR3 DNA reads TGTGCTTGGAGTGACAGTTTCAATCAGCCCCAGCATTTT. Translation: CAWSDSFNQPQHF.

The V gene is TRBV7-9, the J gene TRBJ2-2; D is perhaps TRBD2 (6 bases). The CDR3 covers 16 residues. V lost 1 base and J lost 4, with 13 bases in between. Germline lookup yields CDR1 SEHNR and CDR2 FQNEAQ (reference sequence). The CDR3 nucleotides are TGTGCCAGCAGCTTAGTCGTAGGGAGGACCACCGGGGAGCTGTTTTTT. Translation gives CASSLVVGRTTGELFF.

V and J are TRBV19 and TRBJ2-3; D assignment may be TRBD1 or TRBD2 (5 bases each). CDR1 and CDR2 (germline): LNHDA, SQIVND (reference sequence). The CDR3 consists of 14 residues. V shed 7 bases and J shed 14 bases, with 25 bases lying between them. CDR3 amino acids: CASISMGREIRMYF. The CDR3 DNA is TGTGCCAGTATTAGTATGGGCAGGGAGATACGCATGTATTTT.

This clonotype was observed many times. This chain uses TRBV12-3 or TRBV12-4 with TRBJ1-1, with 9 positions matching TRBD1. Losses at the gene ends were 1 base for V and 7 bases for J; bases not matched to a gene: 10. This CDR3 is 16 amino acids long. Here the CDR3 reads CASSLGGTGFLGEAFF. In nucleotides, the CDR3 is TGTGCCAGCAGTTTAGGTGGGACAGGGTTCCTGGGTGAAGCTTTCTTT.

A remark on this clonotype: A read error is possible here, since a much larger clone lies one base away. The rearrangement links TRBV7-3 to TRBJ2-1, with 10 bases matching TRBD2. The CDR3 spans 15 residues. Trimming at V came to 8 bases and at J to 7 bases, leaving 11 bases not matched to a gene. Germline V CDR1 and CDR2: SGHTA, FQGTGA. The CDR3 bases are TGTGCCAGCGGCTCCGGACTAGCGGCGGGGAATGAGCAGTTCTTC. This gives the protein CASGSGLAAGNEQFF.

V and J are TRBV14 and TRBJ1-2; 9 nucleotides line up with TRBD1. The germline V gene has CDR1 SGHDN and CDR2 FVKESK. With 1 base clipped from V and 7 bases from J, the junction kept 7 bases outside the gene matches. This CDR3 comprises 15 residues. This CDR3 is CASSQAGTGIGGYTF. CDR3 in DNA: TGTGCCAGCAGCCAAGCCGGGACAGGGATTGGTGGCTACACCTTC.

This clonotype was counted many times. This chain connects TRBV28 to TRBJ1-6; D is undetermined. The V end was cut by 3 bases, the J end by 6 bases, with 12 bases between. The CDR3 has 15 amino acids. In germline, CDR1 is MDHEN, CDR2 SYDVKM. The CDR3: CASSFSPFGNSPLHF. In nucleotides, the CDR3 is TGTGCCAGCAGTTTTTCCCCCTTTGGTAATTCACCCCTCCACTTT.

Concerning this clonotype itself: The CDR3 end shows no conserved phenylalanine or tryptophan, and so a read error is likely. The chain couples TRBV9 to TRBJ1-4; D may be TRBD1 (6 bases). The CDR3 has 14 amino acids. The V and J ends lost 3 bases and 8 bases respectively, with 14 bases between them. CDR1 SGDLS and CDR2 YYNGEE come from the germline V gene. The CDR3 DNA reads TGTGCCAGCAGCGAAACAGGGTTTGGGGAAAAACTGTTTCTT. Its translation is CASSETGFGEKLFL.

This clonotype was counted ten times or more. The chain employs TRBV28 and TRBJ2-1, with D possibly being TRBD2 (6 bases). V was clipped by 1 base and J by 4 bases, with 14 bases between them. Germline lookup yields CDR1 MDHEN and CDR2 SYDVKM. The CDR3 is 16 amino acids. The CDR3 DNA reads TGTGCCAGCAGTTTATTGGGCGGGATTACTTACAATGAGCAGTTCTTC. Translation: CASSLLGGITYNEQFF.

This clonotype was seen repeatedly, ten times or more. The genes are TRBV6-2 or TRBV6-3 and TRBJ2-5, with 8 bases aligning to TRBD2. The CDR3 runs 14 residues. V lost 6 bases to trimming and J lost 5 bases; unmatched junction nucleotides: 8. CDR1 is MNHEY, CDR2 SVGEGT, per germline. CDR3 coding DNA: TGTGCCAGCAGCCGACAAGCGGGAGAGGAGACCCAGTACTTC. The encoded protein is CASSRQAGEETQYF.

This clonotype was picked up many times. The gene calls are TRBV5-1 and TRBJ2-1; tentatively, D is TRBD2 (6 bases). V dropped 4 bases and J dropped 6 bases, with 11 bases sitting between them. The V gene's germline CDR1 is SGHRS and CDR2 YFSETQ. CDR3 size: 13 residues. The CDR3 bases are TGCGCCAGCAGCCTGGCTAGCGCCAATGAGCAGTTCTTC. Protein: CASSLASANEQFF.

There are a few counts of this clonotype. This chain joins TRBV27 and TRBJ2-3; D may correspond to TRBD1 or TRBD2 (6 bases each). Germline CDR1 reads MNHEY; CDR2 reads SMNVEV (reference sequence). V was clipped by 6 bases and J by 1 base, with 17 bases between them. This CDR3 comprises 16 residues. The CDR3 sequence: CASRFVQGLGTDTQYF. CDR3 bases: TGTGCCAGCAGATTCGTACAGGGACTCGGCACAGATACGCAGTATTTT.

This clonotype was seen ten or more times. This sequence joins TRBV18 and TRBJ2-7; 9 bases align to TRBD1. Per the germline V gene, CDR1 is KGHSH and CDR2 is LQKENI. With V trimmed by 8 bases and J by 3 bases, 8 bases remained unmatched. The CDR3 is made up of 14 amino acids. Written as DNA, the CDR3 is TGTGCCAGCAGCCCGAGGACAGGGGACTACGAGCAGTACTTC. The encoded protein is CASSPRTGDYEQYF.

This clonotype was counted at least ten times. CDR3 bases: TGTGCCAGCAGCTTAGGCCTCATTACTAGCTTCCTCCCCTACGAGCAGTACTTC. This encodes CASSLGLITSFLPYEQYF. V usage is TRBV7-2 and J usage is TRBJ2-7, with D possibly TRBD2 on 6 matching bases. Germline CDR1 reads SGHTA; CDR2 reads FQGNSA. This CDR3 is built from 18 residues. With 1 base removed from V and 2 bases from J, the gap between germline ends came to 21 bases.

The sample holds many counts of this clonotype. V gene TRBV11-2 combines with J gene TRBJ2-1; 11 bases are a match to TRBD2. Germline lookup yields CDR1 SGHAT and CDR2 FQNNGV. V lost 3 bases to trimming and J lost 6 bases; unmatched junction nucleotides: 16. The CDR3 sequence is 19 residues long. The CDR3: CASSLPGQGNSGRGNEQFF. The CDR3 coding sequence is TGTGCCAGCAGCTTGCCGGGACAGGGTAATAGCGGGAGGGGCAATGAGCAGTTCTTC. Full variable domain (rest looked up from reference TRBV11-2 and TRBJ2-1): EAGVAQSPRYKIIEKRQSVAFWCNPISGHATLYWYQQILGQGPKLLIQFQNNGVVDDSQLPKDRFSAERLKGVDSTLKIQPAKLEDSAVYLCASSLPGQGNSGRGNEQFFGPGTRLTVL.

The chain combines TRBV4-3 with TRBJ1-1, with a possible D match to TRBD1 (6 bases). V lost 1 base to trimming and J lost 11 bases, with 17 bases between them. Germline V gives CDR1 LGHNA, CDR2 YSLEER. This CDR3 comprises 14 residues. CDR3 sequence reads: CASSQAESGARAFF. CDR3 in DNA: TGCGCCAGCAGCCAAGCGGAGTCAGGGGCTCGGGCTTTCTTT.

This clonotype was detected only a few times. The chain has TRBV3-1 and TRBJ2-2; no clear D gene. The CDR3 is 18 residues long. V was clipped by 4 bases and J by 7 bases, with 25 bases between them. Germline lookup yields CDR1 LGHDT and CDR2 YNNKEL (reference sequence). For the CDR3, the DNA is TGTGCCAGCAGCCCAGGCTTGATCCGACTCGGTAGCCTCGGGGAGCTGTTTTTT. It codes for CASSPGLIRLGSLGELFF.

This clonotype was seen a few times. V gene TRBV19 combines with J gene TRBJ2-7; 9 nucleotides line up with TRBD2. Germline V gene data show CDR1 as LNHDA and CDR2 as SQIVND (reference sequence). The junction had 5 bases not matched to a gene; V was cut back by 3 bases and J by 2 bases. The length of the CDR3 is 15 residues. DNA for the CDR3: TGTGCCAGTAGTATCTGGCTAGCGGGACCCTACGAGCAGTACTTC. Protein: CASSIWLAGPYEQYF. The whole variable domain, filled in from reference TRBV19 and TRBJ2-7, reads DGGITQSPKYLFRKEGQNVTLSCEQNLNHDAMYWYRQDPGQGLRLIYYSQIVNDFQKGDIAEGYSVSREKKESFPLTVTSAQKNPTAFYLCASSIWLAGPYEQYFGPGTRLTVT.

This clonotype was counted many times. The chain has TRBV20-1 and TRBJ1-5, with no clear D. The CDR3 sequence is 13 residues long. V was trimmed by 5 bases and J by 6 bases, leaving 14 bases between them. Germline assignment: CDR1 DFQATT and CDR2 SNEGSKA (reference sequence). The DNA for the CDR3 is TGCAGTGCTCGCCGTACCGAGGGTCAGCCCCAGCATTTT. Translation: CSARRTEGQPQHF.

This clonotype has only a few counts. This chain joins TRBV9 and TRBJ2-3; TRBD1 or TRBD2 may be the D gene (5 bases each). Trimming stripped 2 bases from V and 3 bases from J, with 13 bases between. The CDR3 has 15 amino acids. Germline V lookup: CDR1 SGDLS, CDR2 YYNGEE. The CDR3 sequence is CASSVGTLGTDTQYF. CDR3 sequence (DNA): TGTGCCAGCAGCGTCGGGACGTTGGGGACAGATACGCAGTATTTT.

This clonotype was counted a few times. CDR3 nucleotides: TGTGCCAGCAGCCAGCTACAGAGCACAGATACGCAGTATTTT. Translation: CASSQLQSTDTQYF. The chain has TRBV14 and TRBJ2-3; no firm D call. Per the germline V gene, CDR1 is SGHDN and CDR2 is FVKESK. V shed 3 bases and J shed 0 bases, with 7 bases lying between them. This CDR3 comprises 14 residues.

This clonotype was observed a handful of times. The CDR3 DNA reads as TGTGCCAGCAGTGGCGCGGGGGCAGGGGCCAACGTCCTGACTTTC. Its protein product is CASSGAGAGANVLTF. This chain uses TRBV27 with TRBJ2-6; possible D gene TRBD2, 7 bases. The CDR3 is 15 residues long. Trimming took 5 bases from V and 4 from J, leaving 12 bases between them. Germline lookup yields CDR1 MNHEY and CDR2 SMNVEV (reference sequence).

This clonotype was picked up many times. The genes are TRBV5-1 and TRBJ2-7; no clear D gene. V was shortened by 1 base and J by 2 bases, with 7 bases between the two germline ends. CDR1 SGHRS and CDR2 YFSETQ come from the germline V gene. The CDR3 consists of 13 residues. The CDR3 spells CASSLIETYEQYF. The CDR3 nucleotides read TGCGCCAGCAGCTTGATCGAGACCTACGAGCAGTACTTC.

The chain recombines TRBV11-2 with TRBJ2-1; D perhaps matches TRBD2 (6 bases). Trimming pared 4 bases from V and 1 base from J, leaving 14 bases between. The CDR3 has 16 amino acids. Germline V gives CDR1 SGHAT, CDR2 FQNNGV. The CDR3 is CASSSGRAGSYNEQFF. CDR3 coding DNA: TGTGCCAGCAGCTCCGGACGCGCGGGATCCTACAATGAGCAGTTCTTC.

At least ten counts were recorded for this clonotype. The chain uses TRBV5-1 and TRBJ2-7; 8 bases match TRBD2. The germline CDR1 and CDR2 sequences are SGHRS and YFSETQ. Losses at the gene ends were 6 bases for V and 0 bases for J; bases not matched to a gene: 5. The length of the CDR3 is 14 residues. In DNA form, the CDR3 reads TGCGCCAGCAAACTAGCGGCTAGCTCCTACGAGCAGTACTTC. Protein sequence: CASKLAASSYEQYF.

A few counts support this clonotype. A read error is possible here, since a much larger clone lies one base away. The CDR3 loop is CSASETGTSKETQYF. DNA of the CDR3: TGCAGTGCTAGTGAAACCGGGACTAGCAAAGAGACCCAGTACTTC. This sequence joins TRBV20-1 and TRBJ2-5; 9 nucleotides align to TRBD2. CDR3 length: 15 amino acids. Germline V CDR1 and CDR2: DFQATT, SNEGSKA (reference sequence). V trimming: 3 bases; J trimming: 3 bases; junction bases outside the gene matches: 8.

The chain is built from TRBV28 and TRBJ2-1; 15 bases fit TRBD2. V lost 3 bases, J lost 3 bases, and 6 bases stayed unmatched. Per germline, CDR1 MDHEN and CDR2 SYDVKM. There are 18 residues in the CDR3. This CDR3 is CASSLGLAGGLIYNEQFF. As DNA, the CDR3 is TGTGCCAGCAGTTTGGGACTAGCGGGAGGACTAATCTACAATGAGCAGTTCTTC.

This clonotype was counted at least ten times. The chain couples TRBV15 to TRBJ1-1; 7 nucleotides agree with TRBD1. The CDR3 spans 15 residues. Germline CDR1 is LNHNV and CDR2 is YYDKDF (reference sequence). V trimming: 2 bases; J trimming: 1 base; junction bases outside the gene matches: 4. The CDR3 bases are TGTGCCACCAGCAGAAAGACAGGGTGGAACACTGAAGCTTTCTTT. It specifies CATSRKTGWNTEAFF.

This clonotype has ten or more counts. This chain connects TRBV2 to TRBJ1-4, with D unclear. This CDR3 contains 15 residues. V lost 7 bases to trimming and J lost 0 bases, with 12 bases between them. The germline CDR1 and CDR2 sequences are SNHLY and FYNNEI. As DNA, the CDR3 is TGTGCCAGCATTAGGGAATCGGCAACTAATGAAAAACTGTTTTTT. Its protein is CASIRESATNEKLFF.